This T cell receptor beta chain originates from a study of PD-1 blockade in mismatch repair-deficient tumors. TCRdb keeps only in-frame clones here, not all; method: immunoSEQ multiplex PCR. The table lists about 25,000 clones, around 84% of them singletons. The CDR3 covers 14 residues. Per the germline V gene, CDR1 is SNHLY and CDR2 is FYNNEI. Trimming cost V 5 bases and J 5 bases; bases outside gene matches: 6. This clone has only a few counts. The specimen comprised PBMCs, sampled before pembrolizumab treatment. The J gene is TRBJ1-2, the V gene TRBV2; 9 nucleotides align to TRBD1. This receptor was obtained from an adult with mismatch repair-deficient cancer. The CDR3 DNA reads TGTGCCAGCAGTCCTGGGACAGGGATTTATGGCTACACCTTC. Translated: CASSPGTGIYGYTF.